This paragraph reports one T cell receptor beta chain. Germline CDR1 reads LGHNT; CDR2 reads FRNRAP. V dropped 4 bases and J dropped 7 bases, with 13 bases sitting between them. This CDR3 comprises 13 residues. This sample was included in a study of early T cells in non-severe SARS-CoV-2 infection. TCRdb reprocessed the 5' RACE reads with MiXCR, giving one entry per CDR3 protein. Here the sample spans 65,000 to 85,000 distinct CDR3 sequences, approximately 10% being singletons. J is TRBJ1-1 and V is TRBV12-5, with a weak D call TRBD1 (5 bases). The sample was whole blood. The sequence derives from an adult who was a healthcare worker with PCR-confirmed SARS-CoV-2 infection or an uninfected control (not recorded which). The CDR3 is CASGSFRDLEAFF. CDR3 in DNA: TGTGCTAGTGGTTCGTTTAGGGACCTTGAAGCTTTCTTT.